This TCR beta chain was profiled in a study of blood T cells in healthy people across ages. The CDR3 contains 15 residues. Per germline, CDR1 SEHNR and CDR2 FQNEAQ (reference sequence). Trimming removed 5 bases from V and 3 bases from J; junction bases left unmatched: 8. A J-beta primer mix and a sample-barcoded 5' primer were used in a second PCR of about 7 to 12 cycles. Each cDNA molecule carried a tag from a template-switch adaptor that contained 12 random nucleotides. Sequencing of every sample gave 2.5 million or more CDR3-containing paired-end reads. TCRdb re-analysed the 5' RACE reads in MiXCR, keeping a single row per CDR3 protein. The table lists 1,800,000 or so distinct CDR3 sequences, 30% to 40% of them singletons.

The specimen was blood. The receptor's source is a human donor in good health. The chain links TRBV7-9 to TRBJ2-7; 9 bases map to TRBD1. The CDR3 is CASSGGQGPFYEQYF. CDR3 in DNA: TGTGCCAGCAGCGGAGGACAGGGGCCCTTCTACGAGCAGTACTTC.